The T cell receptor (beta chain) under discussion was sequenced for a study of Graves' ophthalmopathy and Graves' hyperthyroidism. Study information: Peripheral blood was collected at initial diagnosis, before any treatment.

Study-wide results and caveats: Blood shared most expanded thyroid clonotypes above 0.001 frequency. Ophthalmopathy versus stable hyperthyroidism: 13-signature model gave 87.88% sensitivity, 75% to 83% specificity.

Cases classed as stable hyperthyroidism had no ophthalmopathy within 18 months of follow-up. This CDR3 has 15 amino acids. V was shortened by 5 bases and J by 2 bases, with 15 bases between the two germline ends. The germline V gene encodes CDR1 LNHDA and CDR2 SQIVND (reference sequence). RNA transcripts yielded amplified TCR beta CDR3 regions. In the first round, RT-PCR was carried out with HTBI primers, and a multiplex PCR formed the second round. TCRdb reprocessed the multiplex PCR reads via MiXCR and lists one record per CDR3 protein. The sample carries more than 300,000 distinct CDR3 sequences, roughly 17% recorded once. This clonotype was seen ten or more times. What it recognizes is unknown.

The sequence came from an adult woman with stable Graves' hyperthyroidism. The V gene is TRBV19, the J gene TRBJ2-5; no reliable D call. The sequenced sample consisted of peripheral blood. In DNA, the CDR3 is TGTGCCAGTAGTTATATGATAGGCGCACAAGAGACCCAGTACTTC. This gives the protein CASSYMIGAQETQYF. Filled out from reference TRBV19 and TRBJ2-5, the complete variable domain reads DGGITQSPKYLFRKEGQNVTLSCEQNLNHDAMYWYRQDPGQGLRLIYYSQIVNDFQKGDIAEGYSVSREKKESFPLTVTSAQKNPTAFYLCASSYMIGAQETQYFGPGTRLLVL.